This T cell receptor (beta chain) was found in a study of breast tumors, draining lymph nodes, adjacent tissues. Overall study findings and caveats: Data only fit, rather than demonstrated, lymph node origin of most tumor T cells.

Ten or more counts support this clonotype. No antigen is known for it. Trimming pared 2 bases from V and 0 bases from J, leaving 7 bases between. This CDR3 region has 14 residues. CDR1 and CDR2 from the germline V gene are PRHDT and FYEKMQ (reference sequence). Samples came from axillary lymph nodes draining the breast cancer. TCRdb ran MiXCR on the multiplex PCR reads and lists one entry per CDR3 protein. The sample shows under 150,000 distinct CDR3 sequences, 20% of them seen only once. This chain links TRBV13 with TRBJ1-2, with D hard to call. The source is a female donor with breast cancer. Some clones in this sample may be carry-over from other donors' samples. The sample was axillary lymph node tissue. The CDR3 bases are TGTGCCAGCAGCTTACAAGGAGCTAACTATGGCTACACCTTC. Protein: CASSLQGANYGYTF.